This TCR beta chain is from a study of post-analysis software for immune sequencing data. cDNA libraries for TCR beta contained unique molecular identifiers. A population of roughly 1 to 11 million T cells gave rise to roughly 0.5 million cDNA molecules. From the PCR reads, TCRdb called clonotypes with MiXCR, one entry per CDR3 protein. The data show 350,000 to 450,000 distinct CDR3 sequences, with about a third seen just once and about an eighth held by the top ten. Points from the study as a whole: Patients used several TRBV segments, including TRBV5-6, TRBV5-1 and TRBV20-1, more often than controls. Pronounced co-clustering by F measure was evident among identically batched samples. Controls had significantly higher normalized Chao1 diversity than multiple sclerosis patients.

In germline, CDR1 is MGHRA, CDR2 YSYEKL. The CDR3 length is 13 residues. V was pared by 0 bases and J by 11 bases, with 14 bases between. In regard to this clonotype: No antigen is known for it.

The material sequenced was blood. This clonotype was obtained from a girl between 5 and 17 years old with multiple sclerosis. The chain couples TRBV4-1 to TRBJ2-7; D may be TRBD1 or TRBD2 (6 bases each). The CDR3 sequence is CASSQDRGRTEYF. DNA for the CDR3: TGCGCCAGCAGCCAAGATCGGGGGCGAACCGAGTACTTC.